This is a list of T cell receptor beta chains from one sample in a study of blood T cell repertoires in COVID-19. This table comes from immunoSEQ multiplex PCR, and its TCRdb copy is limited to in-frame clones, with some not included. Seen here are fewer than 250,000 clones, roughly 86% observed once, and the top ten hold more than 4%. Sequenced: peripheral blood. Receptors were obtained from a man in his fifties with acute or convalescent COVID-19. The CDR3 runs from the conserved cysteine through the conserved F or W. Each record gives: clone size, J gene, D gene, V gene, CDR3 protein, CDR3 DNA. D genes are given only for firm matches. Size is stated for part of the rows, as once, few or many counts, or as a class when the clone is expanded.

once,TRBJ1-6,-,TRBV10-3,CAISEVTDNSPLHF,TGTGCCATCAGTGAGGTAACAGACAATTCACCCCTCCACTTT
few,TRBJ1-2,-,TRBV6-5,CASSIETANYGYTF,TGTGCCAGCAGTATAGAGACAGCTAACTATGGCTACACCTTC
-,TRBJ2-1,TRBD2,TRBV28,CASSLQGLAGGRNEQFF,TGTGCCAGCAGTCTACAGGGACTAGCGGGAGGACGCAATGAGCAGTTCTTC
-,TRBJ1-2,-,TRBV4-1,CASSQDWAGYGYTF,TGCGCCAGCAGCCAAGATTGGGCGGGGTATGGCTACACCTTC
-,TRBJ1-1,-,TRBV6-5,CASSYSLGGGAEAFF,TGTGCCAGCAGTTACTCGTTGGGGGGAGGGGCTGAAGCTTTCTTT
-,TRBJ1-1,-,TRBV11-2,CASSRAIHYSDTEAFF,TGTGCCAGCAGCCGCGCGATTCATTATTCGGACACTGAAGCTTTCTTT
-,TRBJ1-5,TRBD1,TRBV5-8,CASSRTGGQPQHF,TGTGCCAGCAGCCGGACAGGGGGACAGCCCCAGCATTTT
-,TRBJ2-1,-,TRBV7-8,CASSLEDLDSSSYNEQFF,TGTGCCAGCAGCTTAGAGGATTTAGACTCGAGCTCCTACAATGAGCAGTTCTTC
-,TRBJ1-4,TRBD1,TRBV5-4,CASSSEKDRGANEKLFF,TGTGCCAGCAGCTCGGAAAAGGACAGGGGAGCTAATGAAAAACTGTTTTTT
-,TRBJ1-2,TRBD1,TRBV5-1,CASSQGTGNGYTF,TGCGCCAGCAGCCAGGGGACAGGGAATGGCTACACCTTC
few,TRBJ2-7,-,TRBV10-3,CATSENRFYEQYF,TGTGCCACCAGCGAAAACAGGTTCTACGAGCAGTACTTC
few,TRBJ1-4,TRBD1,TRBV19,CASRTTGTGGIGWEKLFF,TGTGCCAGTAGAACGACCGGGACAGGGGGTATTGGCTGGGAAAAACTGTTTTTT
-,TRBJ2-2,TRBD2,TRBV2,CASSGRTRAGAGELFF,TGTGCCAGCAGTGGAAGGACTAGAGCGGGGGCCGGGGAGCTGTTTTTT
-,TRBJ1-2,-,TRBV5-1,CASSLGPGHSSGYTF,TGCGCCAGCAGCTTGGGACCGGGACACTCTTCTGGCTACACCTTC
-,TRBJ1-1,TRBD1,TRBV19,CASQVNRGLITEAFF,TGTGCCAGTCAAGTTAACAGGGGTTTGATAACTGAAGCTTTCTTT
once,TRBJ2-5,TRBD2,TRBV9,CASSVSGSGETQYF,TGTGCCAGCAGCGTTAGCGGGAGTGGAGAGACCCAGTACTTC
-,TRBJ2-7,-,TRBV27,CASRPTGSYEQYF,TGTGCCAGCAGGCCGACAGGCTCCTACGAGCAGTACTTC
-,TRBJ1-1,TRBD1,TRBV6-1,CASSEQPGTGLTEAFF,TGTGCCAGCAGTGAGCAACCCGGGACAGGGCTGACTGAAGCTTTCTTT
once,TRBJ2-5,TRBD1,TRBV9,CASSTTRDRGGTQYF,TGTGCCAGCAGCACCACCCGGGACAGGGGGGGGACCCAGTACTTC
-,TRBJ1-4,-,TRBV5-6,CASSLAQDREKLFF,TGTGCCAGCAGCTTAGCCCAGGATAGGGAAAAACTGTTTTTT
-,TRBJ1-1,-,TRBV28,CASSLEGDRTEAFF,TGTGCCAGCAGTCTAGAGGGCGATCGCACTGAAGCTTTCTTT
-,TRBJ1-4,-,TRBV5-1,CASSLDGLNEKLFF,TGCGCCAGCAGCTTGGATGGCCTTAATGAAAAACTGTTTTTT
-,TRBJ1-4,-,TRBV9,CASSAGHATNEKLFF,TGTGCCAGCAGCGCAGGACACGCAACTAATGAAAAACTGTTTTTT
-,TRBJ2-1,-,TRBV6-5,CASRPRGFGNEQFF,TGTGCCAGCAGACCTAGGGGGTTTGGGAATGAGCAGTTCTTC
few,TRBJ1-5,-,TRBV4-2,CASSQTGGLQPQHF,TGTGCCAGCAGCCAGACGGGGGGGCTTCAGCCCCAGCATTTT
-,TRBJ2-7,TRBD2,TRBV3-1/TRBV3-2,CASSPELAGSYEQYF,TGTGCCAGCAGCCCAGAACTAGCGGGGAGCTACGAGCAGTACTTC
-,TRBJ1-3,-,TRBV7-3,CASSPPGGNTIYF,TGTGCCAGCAGCCCTCCCGGGGGAAACACCATATATTTT
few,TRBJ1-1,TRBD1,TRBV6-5,CASTGTGGRAEAFF,TGTGCCAGCACGGGAACAGGGGGACGGGCTGAAGCTTTCTTT
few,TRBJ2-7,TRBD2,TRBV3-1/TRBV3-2,CASSQDRGGRAHEQYF,TGTGCCAGCAGCCAAGATCGCGGCGGGAGGGCCCACGAGCAGTACTTC
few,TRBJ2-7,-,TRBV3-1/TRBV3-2,CASSQSSYEQYF,TGTGCCAGCAGCCAGAGCTCCTACGAGCAGTACTTC
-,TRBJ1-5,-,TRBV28,CASSLASFGNQPQHF,TGTGCCAGCAGTTTAGCATCTTTCGGGAATCAGCCCCAGCATTTT
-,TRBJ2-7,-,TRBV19,CASSIRQGGEQYF,TGTGCCAGTAGTATAAGACAGGGAGGCGAGCAGTACTTC
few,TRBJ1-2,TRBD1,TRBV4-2,CASSQGGQGIRIYGYTF,TGTGCCAGCAGCCAAGGGGGACAGGGGATCCGGATCTATGGCTACACCTTC
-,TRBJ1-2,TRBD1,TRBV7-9,CASSLPTGNYGYTF,TGTGCCAGCAGCTTACCGACAGGGAACTATGGCTACACCTTC
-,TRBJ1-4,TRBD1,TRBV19,CASSAGQGARKLFF,TGTGCCAGTAGCGCGGGACAGGGGGCGAGAAAACTGTTTTTT
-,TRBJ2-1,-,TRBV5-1,CASSLNRAKFF,TGCGCCAGCAGCTTGAACAGGGCGAAGTTCTTC
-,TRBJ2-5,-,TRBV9,CASSVALGETQYF,TGTGCCAGCAGCGTAGCTCTCGGGGAGACCCAGTACTTC
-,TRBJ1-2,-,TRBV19,CASSATTGYYGYTF,TGTGCCAGTAGTGCCACCACAGGGTACTATGGCTACACCTTC
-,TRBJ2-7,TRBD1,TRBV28,CASSGQGAPSSYEQYF,TGTGCCAGCAGTGGACAGGGGGCGCCGAGCTCCTACGAGCAGTACTTC
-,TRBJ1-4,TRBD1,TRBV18,CASSPPGQGVEKLFF,TGTGCCAGCTCACCACCGGGACAGGGAGTTGAAAAACTGTTTTTT
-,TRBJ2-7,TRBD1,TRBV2,CASGGGQGSYEQYF,TGTGCCAGCGGGGGGGGACAGGGCTCCTACGAGCAGTACTTC
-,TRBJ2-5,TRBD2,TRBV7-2,CASSRHPGLAGGGETQYF,TGTGCCAGCAGCCGGCACCCGGGACTAGCGGGAGGGGGGGAGACCCAGTACTTC
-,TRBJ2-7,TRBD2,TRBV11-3,CASSQTSASLEQYF,TGTGCCAGCAGCCAAACTAGCGCCTCTCTCGAGCAGTACTTC
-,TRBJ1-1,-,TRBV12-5,CASGLVGGSTEAFF,TGTGCTAGTGGTTTGGTGGGGGGGAGCACTGAAGCTTTCTTT
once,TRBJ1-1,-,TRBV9,CASSVGRGGRTEAFF,TGTGCCAGCAGCGTTGGTCGGGGTGGTCGCACTGAAGCTTTCTTT
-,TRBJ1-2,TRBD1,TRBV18,CASSPEQGRGYTF,TGTGCCAGCTCACCCGAACAGGGGCGAGGCTACACCTTC
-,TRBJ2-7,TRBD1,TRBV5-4,CASSSGTGSSYEQYF,TGTGCCAGCAGCTCCGGGACAGGGAGCTCCTACGAGCAGTACTTC
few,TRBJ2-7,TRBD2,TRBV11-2,CASSPPGLAGGAREQYF,TGTGCCAGCAGCCCCCCGGGGCTAGCGGGAGGGGCTAGAGAGCAGTACTTC
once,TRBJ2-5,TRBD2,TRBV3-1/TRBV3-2,CASSQDLAGAHETQYF,TGTGCCAGCAGCCAAGATTTAGCGGGAGCGCACGAGACCCAGTACTTC
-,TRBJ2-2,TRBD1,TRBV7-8,CASSPWDRGNTGELFF,TGTGCCAGCAGCCCTTGGGACAGGGGGAACACCGGGGAGCTGTTTTTT
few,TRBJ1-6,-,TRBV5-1,CASSFDGTIGYSPLHF,TGCGCCAGCAGCTTTGACGGGACTATAGGTTATTCACCCCTCCACTTT
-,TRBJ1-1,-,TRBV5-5,CASSLQGSGTEAFF,TGTGCCAGCAGCTTGCAGGGATCGGGCACTGAAGCTTTCTTT
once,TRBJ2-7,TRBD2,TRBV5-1,CASSSSGNLYEQYF,TGCGCCAGCTCAAGTAGCGGGAATCTATACGAGCAGTACTTC
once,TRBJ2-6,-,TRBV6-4,CASKSDSSGANVLTF,TGTGCCAGCAAATCGGACTCCTCTGGGGCCAACGTCCTGACTTTC
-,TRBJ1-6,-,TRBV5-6,CASSFRRRDLYNSPLHF,TGTGCCAGCAGCTTTCGACGGAGGGATCTATATAATTCACCCCTCCACTTT
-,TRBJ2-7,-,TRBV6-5,CASSYTGLSTYEQYF,TGTGCCAGCAGTTACACAGGTCTAAGTACCTACGAGCAGTACTTC
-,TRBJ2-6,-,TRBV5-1,CASSFSGAGANVLTF,TGCGCCAGCAGCTTCTCAGGGGCTGGGGCCAACGTCCTGACTTTC
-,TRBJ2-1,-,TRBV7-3,CASSLPPGGNNEQFF,TGTGCCAGCAGCCTCCCTCCAGGGGGGAACAATGAGCAGTTCTTC
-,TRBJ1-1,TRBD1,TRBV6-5,CASSYSWTDRETEAFF,TGTGCCAGCAGTTACTCGTGGACGGACAGGGAGACTGAAGCTTTCTTT
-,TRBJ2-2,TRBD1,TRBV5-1,CASSTIGTGDTGELFF,TGCGCCAGCAGTACGATAGGGACAGGGGACACCGGGGAGCTGTTTTTT